A single T cell receptor (beta chain) is shown here with its context. Germline V gives CDR1 SNHLY, CDR2 FYNNEI. The CDR3 has 13 amino acids. V gave up 7 bases and J gave up 7 bases, with 16 bases separating them. This entry is derived from a study of cytotoxic CD8 clonotypes in ibrutinib-treated CLL. Study-wide background: Responses: approximately 25 partial, 2 complete; after median around 64 months, roughly 15 stayed remitted, around 12 progressed.

Libraries were prepared by immunoSEQ multiplex PCR; TCRdb keeps only in-frame clonotypes and omits some of them. Of 200,000 to 250,000 clones listed, roughly 73% are singletons. This chain links TRBV2 with TRBJ1-1; possible D gene TRBD1, 5 bases. Here the sequenced sample was PBMCs, taken after 12 months of ibrutinib treatment. The receptor's source is a human donor with chronic lymphocytic leukemia. CDR3 DNA sequence: TGTGCCAGCACCCTAATCCCGGGGGGTGAAGCTTTCTTT. This translates into CASTLIPGGEAFF.